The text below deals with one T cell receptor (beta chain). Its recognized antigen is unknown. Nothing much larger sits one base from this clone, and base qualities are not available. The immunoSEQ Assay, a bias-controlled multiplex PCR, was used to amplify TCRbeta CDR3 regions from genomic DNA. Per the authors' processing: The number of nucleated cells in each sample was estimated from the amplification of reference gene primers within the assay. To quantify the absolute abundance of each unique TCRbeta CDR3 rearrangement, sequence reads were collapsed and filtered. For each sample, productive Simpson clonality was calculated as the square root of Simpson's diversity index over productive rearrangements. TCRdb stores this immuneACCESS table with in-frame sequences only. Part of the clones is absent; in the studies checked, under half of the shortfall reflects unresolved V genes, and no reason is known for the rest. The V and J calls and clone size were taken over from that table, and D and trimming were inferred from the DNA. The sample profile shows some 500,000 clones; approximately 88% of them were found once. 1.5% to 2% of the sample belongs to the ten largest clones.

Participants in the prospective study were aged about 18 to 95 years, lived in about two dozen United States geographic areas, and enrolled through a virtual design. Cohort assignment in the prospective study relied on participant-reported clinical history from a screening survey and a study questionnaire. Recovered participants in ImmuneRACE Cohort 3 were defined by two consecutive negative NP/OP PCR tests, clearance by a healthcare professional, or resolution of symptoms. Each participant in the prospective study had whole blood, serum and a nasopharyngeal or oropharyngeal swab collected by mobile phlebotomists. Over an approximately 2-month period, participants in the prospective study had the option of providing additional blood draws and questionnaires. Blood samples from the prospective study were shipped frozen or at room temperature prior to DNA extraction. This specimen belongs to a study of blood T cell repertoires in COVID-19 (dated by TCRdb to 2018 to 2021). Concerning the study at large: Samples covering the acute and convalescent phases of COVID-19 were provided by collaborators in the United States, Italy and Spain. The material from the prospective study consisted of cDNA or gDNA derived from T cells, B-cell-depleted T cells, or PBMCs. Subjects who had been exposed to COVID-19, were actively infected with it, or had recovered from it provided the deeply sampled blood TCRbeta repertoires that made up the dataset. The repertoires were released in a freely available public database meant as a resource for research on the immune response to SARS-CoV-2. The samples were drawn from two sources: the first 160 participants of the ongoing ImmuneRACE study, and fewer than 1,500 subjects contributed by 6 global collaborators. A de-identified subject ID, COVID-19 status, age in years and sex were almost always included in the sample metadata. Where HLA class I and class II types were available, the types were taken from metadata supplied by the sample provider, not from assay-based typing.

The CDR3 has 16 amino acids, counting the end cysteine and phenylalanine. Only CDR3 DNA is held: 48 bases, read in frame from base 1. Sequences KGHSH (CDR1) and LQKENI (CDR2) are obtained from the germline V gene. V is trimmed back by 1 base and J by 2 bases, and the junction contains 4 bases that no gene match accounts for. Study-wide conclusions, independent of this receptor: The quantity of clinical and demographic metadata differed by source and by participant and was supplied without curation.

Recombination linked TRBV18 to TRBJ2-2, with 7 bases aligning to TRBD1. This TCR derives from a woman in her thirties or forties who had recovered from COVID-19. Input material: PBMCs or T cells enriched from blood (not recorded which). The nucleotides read TGTGCCAGCTCACCACGACAGGGATCTAACACCGGGGAGCTGTTTTTT. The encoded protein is CASSPRQGSNTGELFF. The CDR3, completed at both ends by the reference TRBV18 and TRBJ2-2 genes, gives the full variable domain NAGVMQNPRHLVRRRGQEARLRCSPMKGHSHVYWYRQLPEEGLKFMVYLQKENIIDESGMPKERFSAEFPKEGPSILRIQQVVRGDSAAYFCASSPRQGSNTGELFFGEGSRLTVL.